A selection of T cell receptor beta chains follows, all from one sample in a study of blood T cell repertoires in COVID-19. Assay: immunoSEQ multiplex PCR; the TCRdb copy retains only in-frame clones and omits some. Of just over 200,000 clones in the sample, over 75% were seen once. Source material: peripheral blood. The receptors shown here come from an elderly man with acute or convalescent COVID-19. The CDR3 runs from the conserved cysteine through the conserved F or W. D genes are given only for firm matches. Only part of the rows carry a size: once, few, many, or a class if the clone is expanded.

CDR3nt: TGTGCCAGCAGCTCTCGCGGGGTCGCGGGAGAGACCCAGTACTTC
CDR3aa: CASSSRGVAGETQYF
j_gene: TRBJ2-5
d_gene: .
abundance: once
v_gene: TRBV28

CDR3nt: TGTGCCAGCAGCCCGGGACTAGACAACTACAATGAGCAGTTCTTC
CDR3aa: CASSPGLDNYNEQFF
j_gene: TRBJ2-1
d_gene: TRBD2
abundance: .
v_gene: TRBV6-5

CDR3nt: TGTGCCAGCAGGATACAGGGGGATCGGGTTGAGCAGTTCTTC
CDR3aa: CASRIQGDRVEQFF
j_gene: TRBJ2-1
d_gene: TRBD1
abundance: .
v_gene: TRBV28

CDR3nt: TGTACCAGCTCACTAGGACAGGGGGGCTTCTACGAGCAGTACTTC
CDR3aa: CTSSLGQGGFYEQYF
j_gene: TRBJ2-7
d_gene: TRBD1
abundance: .
v_gene: TRBV18

CDR3nt: TGTGCCACCAGTGATTTCAACTGGGACAGGGTGAAAACCGGGGAGCTGTTTTTT
CDR3aa: CATSDFNWDRVKTGELFF
j_gene: TRBJ2-2
d_gene: TRBD1
abundance: .
v_gene: TRBV24-1

CDR3nt: TGTGCCAGCAGCGGTAGCGACTACACCGGGGAGCTGTTTTTT
CDR3aa: CASSGSDYTGELFF
j_gene: TRBJ2-2
d_gene: .
abundance: .
v_gene: TRBV2

CDR3nt: TGCGCCAGCGGGGACAGGGTGAAGGGGGATACGCAGTATTTT
CDR3aa: CASGDRVKGDTQYF
j_gene: TRBJ2-3
d_gene: TRBD1
abundance: .
v_gene: TRBV5-1

CDR3nt: TGTGCCAGCAGCGATACCAGGGCGGCAGATACGCAGTATTTT
CDR3aa: CASSDTRAADTQYF
j_gene: TRBJ2-3
d_gene: .
abundance: .
v_gene: TRBV7-3

CDR3nt: TGTGCCAGCAGGAAGACAGAGAACACCGGGGAGCTGTTTTTT
CDR3aa: CASRKTENTGELFF
j_gene: TRBJ2-2
d_gene: .
abundance: .
v_gene: TRBV2

CDR3nt: TGTGCCAGCAGCCAAGAAGGGGGAGTGGGCCTGAGAGATACGCAGTATTTT
CDR3aa: CASSQEGGVGLRDTQYF
j_gene: TRBJ2-3
d_gene: .
abundance: .
v_gene: TRBV4-2

CDR3nt: TGTGCCATCAGAGCGGGAAACTCCTACGAGCAGTACTTC
CDR3aa: CAIRAGNSYEQYF
j_gene: TRBJ2-7
d_gene: TRBD2
abundance: .
v_gene: TRBV10-3

CDR3nt: TGTGCCAGCAGTCCGGCGGACAGAATTCCTGGTGGCTACACCTTC
CDR3aa: CASSPADRIPGGYTF
j_gene: TRBJ1-2
d_gene: .
abundance: .
v_gene: TRBV28

CDR3nt: TGTGCCAGCAGCGTACAGGGGGCAGGCCAAGAGACCCAGTACTTC
CDR3aa: CASSVQGAGQETQYF
j_gene: TRBJ2-5
d_gene: TRBD1
abundance: .
v_gene: TRBV7-3

CDR3nt: TGTGCCAGTAGTATAACGCGGGGAGATACGCAGTATTTT
CDR3aa: CASSITRGDTQYF
j_gene: TRBJ2-3
d_gene: .
abundance: .
v_gene: TRBV19

CDR3nt: TGCGCCAGCAGCTTGAGGGACAAAACTACTAGCGGGATTCAGTTCTTC
CDR3aa: CASSLRDKTTSGIQFF
j_gene: TRBJ2-1
d_gene: TRBD2
abundance: once
v_gene: TRBV5-1

CDR3nt: TGTGCCATCAGTGAGTCGGGGCAGCGACCAGAGGATGGCTACACCTTC
CDR3aa: CAISESGQRPEDGYTF
j_gene: TRBJ1-2
d_gene: .
abundance: .
v_gene: TRBV10-3

CDR3nt: TGTGCCAGCAGCGTAGGGGGTAGCGGGAGTGTAGAGACCCAGTACTTC
CDR3aa: CASSVGGSGSVETQYF
j_gene: TRBJ2-5
d_gene: TRBD2
abundance: .
v_gene: TRBV9

CDR3nt: TGTGCCAGCAGCTTAGCGGTTTACCCTAGCTCTGGAAACACCATATATTTT
CDR3aa: CASSLAVYPSSGNTIYF
j_gene: TRBJ1-3
d_gene: .
abundance: .
v_gene: TRBV7-2

CDR3nt: TGTGCCAGTAGTATAGATAGGAGGACAGTAAGCGGCTACACCTTC
CDR3aa: CASSIDRRTVSGYTF
j_gene: TRBJ1-2
d_gene: .
abundance: .
v_gene: TRBV19

CDR3nt: TGTGCCAGCAGTTCGGGACAGGGGGCCAATCAGCCCCAGCATTTT
CDR3aa: CASSSGQGANQPQHF
j_gene: TRBJ1-5
d_gene: TRBD1
abundance: .
v_gene: TRBV28

CDR3nt: TGTGCCAGCTCGCCTCGGACAGGGGGCGGTAGTGGAAACACCGTATATTTT
CDR3aa: CASSPRTGGGSGNTVYF
j_gene: TRBJ1-3
d_gene: TRBD1
abundance: .
v_gene: TRBV18

CDR3nt: TGTGCCAGTAGTATATGGGCAGGGAACATAATTAGCTATGGCTACACCTTC
CDR3aa: CASSIWAGNIISYGYTF
j_gene: TRBJ1-2
d_gene: .
abundance: .
v_gene: TRBV19

CDR3nt: TGTGCCAGTAGTATGGAGGGACCCGGGGAGACCCAGTACTTC
CDR3aa: CASSMEGPGETQYF
j_gene: TRBJ2-5
d_gene: .
abundance: .
v_gene: TRBV19

CDR3nt: TGTGCCAGCAGCTCCTCTATGGACAGGCTCTATGGCTACACCTTC
CDR3aa: CASSSSMDRLYGYTF
j_gene: TRBJ1-2
d_gene: TRBD1
abundance: .
v_gene: TRBV7-9

CDR3nt: TGTGCCAGCAGCCCCTTTCTGGACAGAGATACGCAGTATTTT
CDR3aa: CASSPFLDRDTQYF
j_gene: TRBJ2-3
d_gene: .
abundance: .
v_gene: TRBV5-5

CDR3nt: TGTGCCAGCAGAGGACAGGGGGCAACTAATGAAAAACTGTTTTTT
CDR3aa: CASRGQGATNEKLFF
j_gene: TRBJ1-4
d_gene: TRBD1
abundance: .
v_gene: TRBV6-6

CDR3nt: TGTGCCAGCCGCCGGGACAGGGGTAACACCGGGGAGCTGTTTTTT
CDR3aa: CASRRDRGNTGELFF
j_gene: TRBJ2-2
d_gene: TRBD1
abundance: .
v_gene: TRBV2

CDR3nt: TGTGCTGCGGCGGAAGATTTTACCGGGGAGCTGTTTTTT
CDR3aa: CAAAEDFTGELFF
j_gene: TRBJ2-2
d_gene: .
abundance: few
v_gene: TRBV12-3/TRBV12-4

CDR3nt: TGTGCCAGCAGTCCTTCAGGGGCGGGCACTGAAGCTTTCTTT
CDR3aa: CASSPSGAGTEAFF
j_gene: TRBJ1-1
d_gene: .
abundance: .
v_gene: TRBV6-5

CDR3nt: TGTGCCAGCAGTTACTCGGGACTAGCGGGAGGGCACCAAGAGACCCAGTACTTC
CDR3aa: CASSYSGLAGGHQETQYF
j_gene: TRBJ2-5
d_gene: TRBD2
abundance: .
v_gene: TRBV6-2/TRBV6-3

CDR3nt: TGTGCCAGTAGTCCCCAAGGAGGCACTGAAGCTTTCTTT
CDR3aa: CASSPQGGTEAFF
j_gene: TRBJ1-1
d_gene: .
abundance: .
v_gene: TRBV19

CDR3nt: TGTGCCAGCAGTTCCCCTCAAACGAGGACTGAAGCTTTCTTT
CDR3aa: CASSSPQTRTEAFF
j_gene: TRBJ1-1
d_gene: .
abundance: .
v_gene: TRBV6-2/TRBV6-3

CDR3nt: TGTGCCAGCAGCTTTTTCCTATTAACGGGAGGGCGAGATACGCAGTATTTT
CDR3aa: CASSFFLLTGGRDTQYF
j_gene: TRBJ2-3
d_gene: TRBD2
abundance: .
v_gene: TRBV7-9

CDR3nt: TGTGCCAGCAGCTTACCCCCTAGCGGTCGGGTCGATGAGCAGTTCTTC
CDR3aa: CASSLPPSGRVDEQFF
j_gene: TRBJ2-1
d_gene: TRBD2
abundance: .
v_gene: TRBV7-9

CDR3nt: TGTGCCACCAGAGACGGACAGAACACTGAAGCTTTCTTT
CDR3aa: CATRDGQNTEAFF
j_gene: TRBJ1-1
d_gene: .
abundance: .
v_gene: TRBV24-1

CDR3nt: TGTGCCAGCAGCTCCAAGACAGGGGGGACAGATACGCAGTATTTT
CDR3aa: CASSSKTGGTDTQYF
j_gene: TRBJ2-3
d_gene: TRBD1
abundance: .
v_gene: TRBV5-4

CDR3nt: TGTGCCAGCAGTTTGGACAGGGGTCCCGAAGCTTTCTTT
CDR3aa: CASSLDRGPEAFF
j_gene: TRBJ1-1
d_gene: TRBD1
abundance: .
v_gene: TRBV6-5

CDR3nt: TGTGCCAGTAGTTCGGGGGCTAGCGGCCAAGAGACCCAGTACTTC
CDR3aa: CASSSGASGQETQYF
j_gene: TRBJ2-5
d_gene: .
abundance: .
v_gene: TRBV19

CDR3nt: TGTGCCAGCAGCCAGTCGGGACAGGGTGCCAAGGGCTACACCTTC
CDR3aa: CASSQSGQGAKGYTF
j_gene: TRBJ1-2
d_gene: TRBD1
abundance: few
v_gene: TRBV3-1/TRBV3-2

CDR3nt: TGTGCCAGCAGCCAATTGAGGAGAGAGCAGTACTTC
CDR3aa: CASSQLRREQYF
j_gene: TRBJ2-7
d_gene: .
abundance: .
v_gene: TRBV3-1/TRBV3-2

CDR3nt: TGTGCCAGCAGCCAAGTCCAGGGGCCCTGGGCCAACGTCCTGACTTTC
CDR3aa: CASSQVQGPWANVLTF
j_gene: TRBJ2-6
d_gene: .
abundance: few
v_gene: TRBV4-2

CDR3nt: TGCGCCAGCAGCCGCGGACAGGGGCCCAAAAGTGGGGAGCTGTTTTTT
CDR3aa: CASSRGQGPKSGELFF
j_gene: TRBJ2-2
d_gene: TRBD1
abundance: .
v_gene: TRBV4-1

CDR3nt: TGCAGCGCACAGGGATTCTCCGGGGAGCTGTTTTTT
CDR3aa: CSAQGFSGELFF
j_gene: TRBJ2-2
d_gene: .
abundance: once
v_gene: TRBV29-1

CDR3nt: TGTGCCAGCAGTATATGGGAAGGAGGGCCGTACGAGCAGTACTTC
CDR3aa: CASSIWEGGPYEQYF
j_gene: TRBJ2-7
d_gene: .
abundance: .
v_gene: TRBV11-2

CDR3nt: TGCAGTGCTAGTTCCTCAAGGACTAGCGGGATTACAGATACGCAGTATTTT
CDR3aa: CSASSSRTSGITDTQYF
j_gene: TRBJ2-3
d_gene: TRBD2
abundance: .
v_gene: TRBV20-1

CDR3nt: TGCGCCAGCAGCTTGGCTAGCGGGAACGAGCAGTACTTC
CDR3aa: CASSLASGNEQYF
j_gene: TRBJ2-7
d_gene: TRBD2
abundance: few
v_gene: TRBV5-1

CDR3nt: TGTGCCAGCAGTCCTAGCGGGATCGCCTACAATGAGCAGTTCTTC
CDR3aa: CASSPSGIAYNEQFF
j_gene: TRBJ2-1
d_gene: TRBD2
abundance: .
v_gene: TRBV11-2

CDR3nt: TGTGCCAGTAGGCAAGGACAGGGAACTAATGAAAAACTGTTTTTT
CDR3aa: CASRQGQGTNEKLFF
j_gene: TRBJ1-4
d_gene: TRBD1
abundance: .
v_gene: TRBV19

CDR3nt: TGTGCCAGCAGAACAGACGGAAATGAAAAACTGTTTTTT
CDR3aa: CASRTDGNEKLFF
j_gene: TRBJ1-4
d_gene: .
abundance: .
v_gene: TRBV12-3/TRBV12-4